The 2 T cell receptor beta chains below all came from one sample that was sequenced in a study of T cells in Graves' hyperthyroidism and ophthalmopathy. TCR beta CDR3 region amplification was performed from RNA transcripts. First-round RT-PCR targeting the TCR CDR3 was performed with the HTBI primer set. TCRdb called the multiplex PCR reads again in MiXCR, with one record for every CDR3 protein. The sample has about 400,000 distinct CDR3 sequences, 20% to 25% seen once. Sequenced: blood. These TCRs come from a middle-aged man with Graves' hyperthyroidism.

The V gene is TRBV3-1, the J gene TRBJ2-3; 9 bases match TRBD2. This CDR3 has 14 amino acids. CDR1 and CDR2 (germline): LGHDT, YNNKEL (reference sequence). Losses at the gene ends were 9 bases for V and 3 bases for J; bases not matched to a gene: 7. The CDR3 bases are TGTGCCAGTGATAGCGGGAGATTGACAGATACGCAGTATTTT. Its protein is CASDSGRLTDTQYF.

This clonotype showed up just once. This chain connects TRBV19 to TRBJ2-6; no clear D. This CDR3 is 16 amino acids long. CDR1 is LNHDA, CDR2 SQIVND, per germline (reference sequence). Trimming pared 5 bases from V and 0 bases from J, leaving 11 bases between. In DNA form, the CDR3 reads TGTGCCAGTAGTTACCGCACGAGCTCTGGGGCCAACGTCCTGACTTTC. This translates into CASSYRTSSGANVLTF. Supplemented by reference TRBV19 and TRBJ2-6, the full variable domain reads DGGITQSPKYLFRKEGQNVTLSCEQNLNHDAMYWYRQDPGQGLRLIYYSQIVNDFQKGDIAEGYSVSREKKESFPLTVTSAQKNPTAFYLCASSYRTSSGANVLTFGAGSRLTVL.